These T cell receptor beta chains were read from a single sample in a study of shared clonotypes between healthy human individuals. The assay was immunoSEQ multiplex PCR, and TCRdb's table has in-frame clones only and misses some. The sample has 2 million to 2.5 million clones; more than 85% are singletons. What was sequenced was naive CD4+ T cells from PBMCs. The receptors were gathered from a man in his late teens or twenties in good health. Some clones in this sample may be carry-over from other donors' samples. The CDR3 runs from the conserved cysteine through the conserved F or W. The D gene is left open where the match is weak. Only part of the rows carry a size: once, few, many, or a class if the clone is expanded.

V gene	D gene	J gene	clone size	CDR3 protein	CDR3 DNA
TRBV6-1	NA	TRBJ2-1	NA	CASSEALDYNEQFF	TGTGCCAGCAGTGAGGCCCTGGACTACAATGAGCAGTTCTTC
TRBV5-1	NA	TRBJ2-2	NA	CASSLASSTGELFF	TGCGCCAGCAGCTTGGCTTCTTCCACCGGGGAGCTGTTTTTT
TRBV11-1	TRBD2	TRBJ2-1	once	CASSLTSGSYYEQFF	TGTGCCAGCAGCTTAACTAGCGGGAGTTACTATGAGCAGTTCTTC
TRBV28	TRBD2	TRBJ2-7	NA	CASDRGGFEQYF	TGTGCCAGCGACCGGGGGGGTTTCGAGCAGTACTTC
TRBV10-3	NA	TRBJ2-1	NA	CAISESPGASSYNEQFF	TGTGCCATCAGTGAGTCGCCAGGGGCGAGCTCCTACAATGAGCAGTTCTTC
TRBV7-9	NA	TRBJ1-2	NA	CASTLFGAGNYGYTF	TGTGCCAGCACCCTCTTTGGGGCCGGAAACTATGGCTACACCTTC
TRBV6-6	NA	TRBJ1-2	once	CASSYHEQGTTYGYTF	TGTGCCAGCAGTTACCATGAACAGGGAACTACCTATGGCTACACCTTC
TRBV28	TRBD1	TRBJ1-6	NA	CASSLPGGQGGSPLHF	TGTGCCAGCAGTTTACCCGGGGGACAGGGTGGATCACCCCTCCACTTT
TRBV28	NA	TRBJ1-2	NA	CASSSPGRPFNYGYTF	TGTGCCAGCAGCTCCCCCGGAAGGCCCTTTAACTATGGCTACACCTTC
TRBV7-3	NA	TRBJ2-2	NA	CASSLFPLLAMNTGELFF	TGTGCCAGCAGCTTATTCCCCCTGCTGGCGATGAACACCGGGGAGCTGTTTTTT
TRBV20-1	NA	TRBJ2-7	NA	CSARREQYF	TGCAGTGCCCGGAGGGAGCAGTACTTC
TRBV9	NA	TRBJ2-2	NA	CASSVAGAASTGELFF	TGTGCCAGCAGCGTAGCTGGGGCAGCGAGCACCGGGGAGCTGTTTTTT
TRBV4-1	NA	TRBJ2-7	NA	CASSRGTSSSYEQYF	TGCGCCAGCAGCCGAGGGACGTCGAGCTCCTACGAGCAGTACTTC
TRBV30	TRBD1	TRBJ2-7	NA	CAWSVLGTGAPYEQYF	TGTGCCTGGAGTGTACTCGGGACAGGGGCCCCCTACGAGCAGTACTTC
TRBV27	NA	TRBJ2-1	NA	CASTRRGLNEQFF	TGTGCCAGCACCCGCCGGGGTCTCAATGAGCAGTTCTTC
TRBV7-9	NA	TRBJ2-1	once	CASSLVTNHEQFF	TGTGCCAGCAGCTTAGTTACTAACCATGAGCAGTTCTTC